These T cell receptor beta chains were read from a single sample in a study of blood T cell repertoires in COVID-19. Only in-frame clones appear in the TCRdb table, and some are missing; sequencing was by immunoSEQ multiplex PCR. The table lists 360,000 or so clones, roughly 90% of them singletons, with roughly 6.8% in the top ten. Sequencing input: peripheral blood. The receptor set was obtained from a man between 18 and 29 years old with active or convalescent COVID-19. Both conserved end residues are part of each CDR3. A D gene is named only where the DNA matches it firmly. Clone size is stated in some rows and not others, as once, few, many or a class when expanded.

j_gene,abundance,v_gene,d_gene,CDR3nt,CDR3aa
TRBJ1-5,NA,TRBV6-5,NA,TGTGCCAGCAGTTACAGGCCTAACCGACTCGGGCCCCAGCATTTT,CASSYRPNRLGPQHF
TRBJ2-7,NA,TRBV9,NA,TGTGCCAGCAGCGTAACCGGGACAAAAGGTTACGAGCAGTACTTC,CASSVTGTKGYEQYF
TRBJ1-1,NA,TRBV6-5,NA,TGTGCCAGCAGTCCCAGTGGTGGACAGACTGAAGCTTTCTTT,CASSPSGGQTEAFF
TRBJ2-2,once,TRBV11-2,TRBD2,TGTGCCAGCAGCTACTTTGTGGGGGGGACCGGGGAGCTGTTTTTT,CASSYFVGGTGELFF
TRBJ2-1,NA,TRBV2,NA,TGTGCCAGCAGGGGACTCTCCTACAATGAGCAGTTCTTC,CASRGLSYNEQFF
TRBJ1-2,few,TRBV11-2,TRBD1,TGTGCCAGCACCGACAGGGGCGCTAACTATGGCTACACCTTC,CASTDRGANYGYTF
TRBJ1-2,NA,TRBV3-1/TRBV3-2,NA,TGTGCCAGCAGCCATTGGCAGGGGCATGGCTACACCTTC,CASSHWQGHGYTF
TRBJ1-5,NA,TRBV27,NA,TGTGCCAGCAGGCGGAGTGGGACACGATTTCAGCCCCAGCATTTT,CASRRSGTRFQPQHF
TRBJ1-5,NA,TRBV24-1,NA,TGTGCCACCAGCGAGAATCAGGGGCATCAGCCCCAGCATTTT,CATSENQGHQPQHF
TRBJ1-2,NA,TRBV29-1,NA,TGCAGCGTCCAGCAGGATAACTATGGCTACACCTTC,CSVQQDNYGYTF
TRBJ1-3,NA,TRBV28,NA,TGTGCCAGCAGTCTCCTTGGGGGGAGCTCTGGAAACACCATATATTTT,CASSLLGGSSGNTIYF
TRBJ2-3,NA,TRBV4-1,NA,TGCGCCAGCAGCCACCGCTACGGCACAGATACGCAGTATTTT,CASSHRYGTDTQYF
TRBJ1-3,NA,TRBV6-6,NA,TGTGCCAGCAGAGGCAGGGATAGCTCTGGAAACACCATATATTTT,CASRGRDSSGNTIYF
TRBJ1-2,NA,TRBV14,NA,TGTGCCAGCAGCCAAGCTGGGGGAGGCTATGGCTACACCTTC,CASSQAGGGYGYTF
TRBJ2-1,NA,TRBV7-8,TRBD2,TGTGCCAGCACCGTGGCGGGAGGTGAGCAGTTCTTC,CASTVAGGEQFF
TRBJ1-2,once,TRBV28,NA,TGTGCCAGCAGCCGAGCGCTGCAGGGGAGTCTCTATGGCTACACCTTC,CASSRALQGSLYGYTF
TRBJ2-1,NA,TRBV4-3,TRBD1,TGCGCCAGCAGCGGAATGGGACAGGGGGTTTACGATGAGCAGTTCTTC,CASSGMGQGVYDEQFF
TRBJ1-4,NA,TRBV10-3,TRBD1,TGTGCCATCAGTTCGCAGGGGGGCGAAAAACTGTTTTTT,CAISSQGGEKLFF
TRBJ2-7,NA,TRBV6-2/TRBV6-3,NA,TGTGCCAGCAGCCCACACACCGGGGGATACGAGCAGTACTTC,CASSPHTGGYEQYF
TRBJ1-3,NA,TRBV6-5,NA,TGTGCCAGCACCATGGACTCCTCTGGAAACACCATATATTTT,CASTMDSSGNTIYF
TRBJ1-1,few,TRBV10-3,NA,TGTGCCGCGAGAGAGGGAATGAACACTGAAGCTTTCTTT,CAAREGMNTEAFF
TRBJ2-7,NA,TRBV27,TRBD2,TGTGCCAGCAGTTCACAGGCACGGGGGGACTACGAGCAGTACTTC,CASSSQARGDYEQYF
TRBJ2-5,NA,TRBV18,NA,TGTGCCAGCTCACCAGGGCAGAAAGAGACCCAGTACTTC,CASSPGQKETQYF
TRBJ2-3,NA,TRBV7-9,NA,TGTGCCAGCAGCCAAGGGGCAGATACGCAGTATTTT,CASSQGADTQYF
TRBJ1-6,NA,TRBV24-1,NA,TGTGCCACCAGTGAACAGGGTAATTCACCCCTCCACTTT,CATSEQGNSPLHF
TRBJ1-1,NA,TRBV28,NA,TGTGCCAGCAGTTTATCGCAGGGGAGTAACACTGAAGCTTTCTTT,CASSLSQGSNTEAFF
TRBJ1-1,NA,TRBV9,NA,TGTGCCAGCAGCGAGATGGACTTGAACACTGAAGCTTTCTTT,CASSEMDLNTEAFF
TRBJ2-2,NA,TRBV19,NA,TGTGCCAGTAGTATATTAGTCACCGGGGAGCTGTTTTTT,CASSILVTGELFF